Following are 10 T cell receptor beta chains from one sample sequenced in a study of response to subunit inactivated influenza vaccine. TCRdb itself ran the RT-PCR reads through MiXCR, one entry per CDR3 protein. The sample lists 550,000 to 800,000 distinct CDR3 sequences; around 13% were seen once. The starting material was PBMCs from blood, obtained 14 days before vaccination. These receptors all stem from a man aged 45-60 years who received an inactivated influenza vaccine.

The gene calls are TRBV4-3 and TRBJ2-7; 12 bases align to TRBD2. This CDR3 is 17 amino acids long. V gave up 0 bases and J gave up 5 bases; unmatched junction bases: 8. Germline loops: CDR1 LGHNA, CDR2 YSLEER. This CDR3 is CASSQDRWTSGKHEQYF. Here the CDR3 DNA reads TGCGCCAGCAGCCAAGATAGATGGACTAGCGGGAAGCACGAGCAGTACTTC.

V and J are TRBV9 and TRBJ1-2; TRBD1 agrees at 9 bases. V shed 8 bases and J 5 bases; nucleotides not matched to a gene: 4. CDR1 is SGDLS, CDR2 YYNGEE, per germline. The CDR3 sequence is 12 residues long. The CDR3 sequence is CASKDRGYGYTF. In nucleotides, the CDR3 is TGTGCCAGTAAAGACAGGGGGTATGGCTACACCTTC.

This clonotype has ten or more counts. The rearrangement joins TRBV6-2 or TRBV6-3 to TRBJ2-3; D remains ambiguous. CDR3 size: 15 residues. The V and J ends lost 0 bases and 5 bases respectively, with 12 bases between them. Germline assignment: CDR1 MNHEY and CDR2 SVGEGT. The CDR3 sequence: CASSYSLVEIDTQYF. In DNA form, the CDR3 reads TGTGCCAGCAGTTACTCGCTTGTGGAGATAGATACGCAGTATTTT.

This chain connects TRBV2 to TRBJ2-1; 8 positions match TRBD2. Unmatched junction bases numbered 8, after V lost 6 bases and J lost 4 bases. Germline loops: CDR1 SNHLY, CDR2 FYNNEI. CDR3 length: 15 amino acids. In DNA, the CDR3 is TGTGCCAGCAGGGCCATTAGCGGGGAATACAATGAGCAGTTCTTC. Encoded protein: CASRAISGEYNEQFF. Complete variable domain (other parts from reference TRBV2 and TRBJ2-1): EPEVTQTPSHQVTQMGQEVILRCVPISNHLYFYWYRQILGQKVEFLVSFYNNEISEKSEIFDDQFSVERPDGSNFTLKIRSTKLEDSAMYFCASRAISGEYNEQFFGPGTRLTVL.

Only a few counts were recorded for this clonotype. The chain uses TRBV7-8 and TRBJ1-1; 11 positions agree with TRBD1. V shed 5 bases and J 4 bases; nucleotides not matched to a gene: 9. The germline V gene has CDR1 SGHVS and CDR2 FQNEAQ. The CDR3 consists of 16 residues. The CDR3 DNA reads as TGTGCCAGCAGCACCCGGACAGGGGGCGCGAGCACTGAAGCTTTCTTT. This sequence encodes CASSTRTGGASTEAFF. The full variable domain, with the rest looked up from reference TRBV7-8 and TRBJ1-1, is GAGVSQSPRYKVAKRGQDVALRCDPISGHVSLFWYQQALGQGPEFLTYFQNEAQLDKSGLPSDRFFAERPEGSVSTLKIQRTQQEDSAVYLCASSTRTGGASTEAFFGQGTRLTVV.

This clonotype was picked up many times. The CDR3: CASSPASGDHNEQFF. CDR3 nucleotide sequence: TGTGCCAGCAGCCCCGCCAGCGGAGACCACAATGAGCAGTTCTTC. The V gene is TRBV7-9, the J gene TRBJ2-1, with D possibly TRBD2 on 5 matching bases. Deletions cut 5 bases from V and 5 bases from J, with 16 bases between. Germline-derived CDR1 and CDR2 are SEHNR and FQNEAQ (reference sequence). The CDR3 is 15 amino acids.

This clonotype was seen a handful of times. The CDR3 protein is CARGLGSIYEQYF. The CDR3 DNA reads as TGTGCCAGAGGTTTGGGCAGTATCTACGAGCAGTACTTC. The chain uses TRBV6-1 and TRBJ2-7; D is undetermined. Germline V gives CDR1 MNHNS, CDR2 SASEGT. This CDR3 contains 13 residues. The germline V and J ends were trimmed by 9 bases and 3 bases, with 15 bases remaining between them.

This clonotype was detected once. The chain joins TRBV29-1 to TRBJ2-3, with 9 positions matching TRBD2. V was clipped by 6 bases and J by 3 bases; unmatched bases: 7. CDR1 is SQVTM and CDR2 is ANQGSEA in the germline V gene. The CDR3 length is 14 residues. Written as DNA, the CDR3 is TGCAGCGTAAGATTAGCGGGGGTGACAGATACGCAGTATTTT. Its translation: CSVRLAGVTDTQYF.

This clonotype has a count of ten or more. For the CDR3, the DNA is TGTGCCACCAGCAGAGGAGGCCACAGGGGGAACACCGGGGAGCTGTTTTTT. This gives the protein CATSRGGHRGNTGELFF. The V and J genes are TRBV15 and TRBJ2-2, with 7 nucleotides matching TRBD1. The CDR3 sequence is 17 residues long. J lost 1 base, V lost 1 base, and 6 bases had no gene match. Per germline, CDR1 LNHNV and CDR2 YYDKDF (reference sequence).

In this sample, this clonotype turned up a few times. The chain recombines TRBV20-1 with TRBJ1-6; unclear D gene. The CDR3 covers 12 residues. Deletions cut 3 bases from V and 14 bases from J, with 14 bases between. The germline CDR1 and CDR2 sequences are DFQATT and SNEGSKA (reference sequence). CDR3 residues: CSARGPGVSLHF. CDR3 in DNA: TGCAGTGCTAGGGGTCCGGGAGTTTCCCTCCACTTT.